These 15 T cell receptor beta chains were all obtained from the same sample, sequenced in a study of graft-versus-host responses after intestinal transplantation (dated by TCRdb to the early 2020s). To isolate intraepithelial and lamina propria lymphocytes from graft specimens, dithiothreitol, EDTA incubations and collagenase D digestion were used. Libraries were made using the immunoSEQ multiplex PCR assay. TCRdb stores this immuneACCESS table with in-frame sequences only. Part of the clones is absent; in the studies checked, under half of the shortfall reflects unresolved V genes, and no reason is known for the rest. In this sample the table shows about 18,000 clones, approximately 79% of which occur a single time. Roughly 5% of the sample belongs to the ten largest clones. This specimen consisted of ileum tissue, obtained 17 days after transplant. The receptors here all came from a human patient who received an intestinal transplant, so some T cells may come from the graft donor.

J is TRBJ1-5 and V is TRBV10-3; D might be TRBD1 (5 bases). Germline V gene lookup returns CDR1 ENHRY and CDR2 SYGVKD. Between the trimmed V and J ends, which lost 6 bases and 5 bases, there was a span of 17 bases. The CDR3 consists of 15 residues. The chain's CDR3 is CAIRGDDRLDQPQHF. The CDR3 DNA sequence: TGTGCCATCAGGGGCGACGACAGACTTGATCAGCCCCAGCATTTT.

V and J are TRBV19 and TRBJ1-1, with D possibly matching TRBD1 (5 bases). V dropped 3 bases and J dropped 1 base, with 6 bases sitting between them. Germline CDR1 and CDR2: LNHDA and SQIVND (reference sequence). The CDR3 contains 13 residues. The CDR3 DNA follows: TGTGCCAGTAGTATCGGACAGAACACTGAAGCTTTCTTT. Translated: CASSIGQNTEAFF.

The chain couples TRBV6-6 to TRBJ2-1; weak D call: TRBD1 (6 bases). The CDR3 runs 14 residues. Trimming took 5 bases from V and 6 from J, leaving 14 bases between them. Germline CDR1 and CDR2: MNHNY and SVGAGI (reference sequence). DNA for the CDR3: TGTGCCAGCAGTAGCAGTCACAGGGCCAATGAGCAGTTCTTC. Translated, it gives CASSSSHRANEQFF.

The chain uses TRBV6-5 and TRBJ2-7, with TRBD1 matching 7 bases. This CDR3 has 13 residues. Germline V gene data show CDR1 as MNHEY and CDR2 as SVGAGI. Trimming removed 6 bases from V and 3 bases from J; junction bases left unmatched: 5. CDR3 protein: CASSSGTDYEQYF. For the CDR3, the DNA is TGTGCCAGCAGCTCCGGGACAGACTACGAGCAGTACTTC.

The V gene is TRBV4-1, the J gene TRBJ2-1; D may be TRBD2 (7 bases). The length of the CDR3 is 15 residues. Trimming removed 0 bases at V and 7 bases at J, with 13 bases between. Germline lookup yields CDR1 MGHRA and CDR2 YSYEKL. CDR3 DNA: TGCGCCAGCAGCCAAGAACCCAGGGGAGGGAATGAGCAGTTCTTC. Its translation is CASSQEPRGGNEQFF.

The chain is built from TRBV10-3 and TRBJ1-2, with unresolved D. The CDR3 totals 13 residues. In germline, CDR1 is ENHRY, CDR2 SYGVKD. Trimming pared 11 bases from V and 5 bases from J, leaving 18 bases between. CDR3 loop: CAVVPEAPYGYTF. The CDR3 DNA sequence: TGTGCCGTTGTTCCGGAGGCTCCATATGGCTACACCTTC.

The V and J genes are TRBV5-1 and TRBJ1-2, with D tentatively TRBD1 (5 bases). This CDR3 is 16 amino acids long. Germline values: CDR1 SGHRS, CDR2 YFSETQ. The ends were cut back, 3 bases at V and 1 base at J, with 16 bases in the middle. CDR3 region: CASSYTGGGINYGYTF. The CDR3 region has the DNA TGCGCCAGCAGCTACACCGGGGGGGGGATTAACTATGGCTACACCTTC.

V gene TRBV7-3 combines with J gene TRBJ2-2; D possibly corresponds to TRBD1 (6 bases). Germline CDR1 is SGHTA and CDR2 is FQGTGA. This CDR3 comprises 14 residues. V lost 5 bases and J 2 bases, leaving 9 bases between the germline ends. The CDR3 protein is CASSPTGNTGELFF. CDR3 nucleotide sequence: TGTGCCAGCAGCCCGACAGGCAACACCGGGGAGCTGTTTTTT.

For the CDR3, the DNA is TGTGCCAGCAGCTTGGAAATCGGGATGAACTACGAGCAGTACTTC. This translates into CASSLEIGMNYEQYF. This chain links TRBV5-4 with TRBJ2-7, with D maybe TRBD2 (5 bases). This CDR3 has 15 amino acids. From germline, CDR1 is SGHNT and CDR2 YYREEE (reference sequence). Trimming took off 0 bases at V and 3 bases at J, with 13 bases between the two ends.

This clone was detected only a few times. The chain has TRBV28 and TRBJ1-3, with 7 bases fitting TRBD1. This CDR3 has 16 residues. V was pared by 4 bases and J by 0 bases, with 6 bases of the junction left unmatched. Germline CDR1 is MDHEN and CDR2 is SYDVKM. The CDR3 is CASSSGQARSGNTIYF. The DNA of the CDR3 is TGTGCCAGCAGTTCCGGACAGGCCCGCTCTGGAAACACCATATATTTT.

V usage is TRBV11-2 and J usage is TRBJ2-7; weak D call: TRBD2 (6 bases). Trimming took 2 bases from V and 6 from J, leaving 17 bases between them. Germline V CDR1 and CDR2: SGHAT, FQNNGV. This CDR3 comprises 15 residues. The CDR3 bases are TGTGCCAGCAGCTTAATACCCGGGGGAGGCACCGAGCAGTACTTC. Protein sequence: CASSLIPGGGTEQYF.

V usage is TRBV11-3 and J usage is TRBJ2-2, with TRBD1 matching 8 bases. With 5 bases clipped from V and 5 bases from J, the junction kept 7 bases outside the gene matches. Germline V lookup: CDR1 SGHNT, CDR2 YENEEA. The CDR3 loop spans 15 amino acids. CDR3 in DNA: TGTGCCAGCAGCGCCGGACAGGGTCGAACCGGGGAGCTGTTTTTT. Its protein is CASSAGQGRTGELFF.

The CDR3 region is CASSLELAGYNEQFF. The CDR3 DNA sequence: TGCGCCAGCAGCTTGGAACTAGCGGGGTACAATGAGCAGTTCTTC. The rearrangement uses TRBV5-1 and TRBJ2-1, with 10 bases matching TRBD2. The CDR3 is made up of 15 amino acids. In germline, CDR1 is SGHRS, CDR2 YFSETQ. V shed 0 bases and J 4 bases; nucleotides not matched to a gene: 1.

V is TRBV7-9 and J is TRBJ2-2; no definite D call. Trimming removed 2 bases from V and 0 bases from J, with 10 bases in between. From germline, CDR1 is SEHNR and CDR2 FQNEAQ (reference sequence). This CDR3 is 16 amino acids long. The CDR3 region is CASSLSKTANTGELFF. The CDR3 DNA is TGTGCCAGCAGCTTATCAAAAACAGCGAACACCGGGGAGCTGTTTTTT.

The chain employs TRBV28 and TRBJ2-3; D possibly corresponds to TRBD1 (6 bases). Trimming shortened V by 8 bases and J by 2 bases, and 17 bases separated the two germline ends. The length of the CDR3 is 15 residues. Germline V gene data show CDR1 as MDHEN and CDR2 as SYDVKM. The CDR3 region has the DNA TGTGCCAGCTCTTTCCGGGACATAGACACAGATACGCAGTATTTT. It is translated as CASSFRDIDTDTQYF.